The rows below give T cell receptor beta chains drawn from one sample of a study of cytomegalovirus exposure and HLA in healthy donors. The assay was immunoSEQ multiplex PCR, and TCRdb's table has in-frame clones only and misses some. The sample records more than 100,000 clones, 82% being singletons. The sequenced material came from PBMCs. The receptors derive from a woman in her forties or fifties in good health and CMV-seropositive. CDR3s include the opening cysteine and the closing phenylalanine or tryptophan.

j_call	v_call	cdr3_length	cdr3_aa
TRBJ2-1	TRBV10-3	16	CAISEAGAPFYNEQFF
TRBJ2-1	TRBV7-9	18	CASSLTGASPLSYNEQFF
TRBJ1-2	TRBV2	13	CASKPTGRYGYTF
TRBJ2-1	TRBV6-5	14	CASSYPPEGNEQFF
TRBJ2-1	TRBV10-1	14	CASSDSQGYNEQFF
TRBJ2-2	TRBV6-4	14	CASSEQGDTGELFF
TRBJ2-2	TRBV5-1	14	CASSLGQNTGELFF
TRBJ1-5	TRBV7-8	16	CASSLAYRGSNQPQHF
TRBJ1-3	TRBV19	14	CASRGGASGNTIYF
TRBJ1-6	TRBV9	15	CASSSTRGPNSPLHF
TRBJ2-2	TRBV27	16	CASSFIRPTGAGELFF
TRBJ1-3	TRBV28	15	CASSFDGDSGNTIYF
TRBJ1-4	TRBV5-1	14	CASTSGQGNEKLFF
TRBJ2-1	TRBV29-1	14	CSSNRGGNRNEQFF
TRBJ2-6	TRBV7-8	18	CASSVGPGTGHGANVLTF
TRBJ1-2	TRBV28	14	CASSRTGAGYGYTF
TRBJ1-5	TRBV5-1	15	CASSLGGHYNQPQHF
TRBJ1-1	TRBV6-1	11	CASSYGIGHFF
TRBJ1-2	TRBV30	12	CAWGPLRVGYTF
TRBJ1-1	TRBV7-9	14	CASSSAGSGTEAFF
TRBJ2-5	TRBV7-9	13	CASSSARVGKQYF
TRBJ2-2	TRBV28	12	CASSLSVGELFF
TRBJ1-6	TRBV30	15	CAGRPGSSYNSPLHF
TRBJ1-1	TRBV6-5	12	CASSRTATEAFF